These 30 T cell receptor beta chains were all obtained from the same sample, sequenced in a study of cytomegalovirus exposure and HLA in healthy donors. In the PCR, 60 Vbeta and 13 Jbeta primers were used. The table came from immunoSEQ multiplex PCR; TCRdb's copy has only in-frame clones and leaves some out. The sample gives 90,000 to 100,000 clones, about 80% of which show up once; 2% is in the top ten. Sequenced sample: PBMCs. Receptor source: a man aged 35 to 55 in good health and CMV-seronegative.

The V and J genes are TRBV28 and TRBJ1-1; D is perhaps TRBD1 (6 bases). V dropped 4 bases and J dropped 6 bases, with 21 bases sitting between them. Germline CDR1 and CDR2: MDHEN and SYDVKM. The CDR3 has 16 amino acids. Here the CDR3 DNA reads TGTGCCAGCAGTTCCGGCCTGATGGACAGACCTCCTGAAGCTTTCTTT. Its protein is CASSSGLMDRPPEAFF.

The chain has TRBV6-4 and TRBJ2-3; TRBD2 is a possible D gene (7 bases). V was shortened by 10 bases and J by 5 bases, with 19 bases between the two germline ends. Germline CDR1 MRHNA, CDR2 SNTAGT. This CDR3 contains 14 residues. CDR3: CATRGGQVGDTQYF. CDR3 DNA sequence: TGTGCCACCAGGGGAGGGCAGGTTGGAGATACGCAGTATTTT.

The chain is built from TRBV7-9 and TRBJ2-3, with 8 bases fitting TRBD2. The CDR3 has 15 amino acids. With 5 bases clipped from V and 8 bases from J, the junction kept 12 bases outside the gene matches. From germline, CDR1 is SEHNR and CDR2 FQNEAQ (reference sequence). The CDR3 region is CASSPTGTRPGTQYF. CDR3 bases: TGTGCCAGCAGCCCCACCGGGACTAGACCGGGTACGCAGTATTTT.

The chain has TRBV21-1 and TRBJ2-1; TRBD2 is the table's D call and was not checked against the DNA. TRBV21-1 is a known pseudogene. The CDR3 is 15 residues long. This chain's CDR3 is CASSYGTSGRDEQFF. The CDR3 coding sequence is TGTGCCAGCAGCTATGGGACTAGCGGGAGAGACGAGCAGTTCTTC.

The chain uses TRBV6-5 and TRBJ2-3; 7 nucleotides align to TRBD1. The CDR3 has 15 residues. V was pared by 2 bases and J by 2 bases, with 4 bases of the junction left unmatched. The germline V gene encodes CDR1 MNHEY and CDR2 SVGAGI. CDR3 sequence reads: CASSYTDRTTDTQYF. The DNA for the CDR3 is TGTGCCAGCAGTTACACGGACAGGACCACAGATACGCAGTATTTT.

The chain couples TRBV10-3 to TRBJ1-6; 9 nucleotides line up with TRBD1. From germline, CDR1 is ENHRY and CDR2 SYGVKD. The CDR3 totals 14 residues. With V trimmed by 9 bases and J by 10 bases, 10 bases remained unmatched. As DNA, the CDR3 is TGTGCCATAGGGACAGGGAAGGTTGGGTCACCCCTCCACTTT. This encodes CAIGTGKVGSPLHF.

The chain is built from TRBV5-8 and TRBJ2-5; D is unresolved. The J call may be incorrect, as the DNA end agrees better with TRBJ2-7. Germline V gene sequence: CDR1 SGHTS, CDR2 YDEGEE. CDR3 length: 12 residues. The CDR3 DNA is TGTGCCAGCAGCTTGGTCCCCTACGAGCAGTACTTC. Its translation is CASSLVPYEQYF.

The CDR3: CASSKGTSGGILSYEQYF. CDR3 DNA sequence: TGTGCCAGCAGCAAAGGGACTAGCGGGGGCATCCTCTCCTACGAGCAGTACTTC. The chain uses TRBV21-1 and TRBJ2-5; the table's D call TRBD2 went unverified against the DNA. The end of the DNA is better explained by TRBJ2-7, so the J call may be wrong. TRBV21-1 is a pseudogene locus. The CDR3 totals 18 residues.

V and J are TRBV5-1 and TRBJ2-7, with 10 bases identical to TRBD1. CDR1 and CDR2 (germline): SGHRS, YFSETQ. V lost 5 bases to trimming and J lost 4 bases; unmatched junction nucleotides: 12. The CDR3 has 16 amino acids. Written as DNA, the CDR3 is TGCGCCAGCAGTTACCAACCGGGACAGGGGTTGTACGAGCAGTACTTC. It encodes CASSYQPGQGLYEQYF.

The chain joins TRBV5-1 to TRBJ1-5; maybe TRBD1 (5 bases). Trimming removed 4 bases from V and 6 bases from J, with 32 bases in between. Germline V gives CDR1 SGHRS, CDR2 YFSETQ. This CDR3 is 20 amino acids long. The CDR3 DNA reads as TGCGCCAGCAGCCAACTTATATTAGATCGTGGGCAGGGTCATGCTCAGCCCCAGCATTTT. It codes for CASSQLILDRGQGHAQPQHF.

The sample holds a few counts of this clone. This sequence joins TRBV9 and TRBJ1-3; 8 bases line up with TRBD1. CDR1 and CDR2 from the germline V gene are SGDLS and YYNGEE. The CDR3 spans 14 residues. Trimming took 3 bases from V and 3 from J; bases not matched to a gene: 2. The CDR3 nucleotides read TGTGCCAGCAGCGGGACAGGGCTTGGAAACACCATATATTTT. It codes for CASSGTGLGNTIYF.

The chain recombines TRBV5-8 with TRBJ2-5; TRBD1 aligns across 7 bases. V was clipped by 5 bases and J by 5 bases; unmatched bases: 6. Germline V gene lookup returns CDR1 SGHTS and CDR2 YDEGEE. This CDR3 has 13 amino acids. CDR3 DNA: TGTGCCAGCAGTCTAGGGGGCTTCGAGACCCAGTACTTC. Residues: CASSLGGFETQYF.

This clone has more than one count but fewer than ten. CDR3: CASSLWRMGANVLTF. The CDR3 nucleotides read TGTGCCAGCAGTTTATGGCGGATGGGGGCCAACGTCCTGACTTTC. The chain carries TRBV28 and TRBJ2-6, with D unresolved. The CDR3 sequence is 15 residues long. From germline, CDR1 is MDHEN and CDR2 SYDVKM. V lost 0 bases, J lost 4 bases, and 7 bases lay in between.

The chain employs TRBV5-1 and TRBJ1-5, with D possibly being TRBD1 (5 bases). Trimming stripped 1 base from V and 0 bases from J, with 8 bases between. The CDR3 is 15 residues long. Germline loops: CDR1 SGHRS, CDR2 YFSETQ. CDR3 residues: CASSLTGDSNQPQHF. Written as DNA, the CDR3 is TGCGCCAGCAGCTTGACAGGAGATAGCAATCAGCCCCAGCATTTT.

There are a few counts of this clone. The rearrangement joins TRBV4-1 to TRBJ2-5; 8 nucleotides align to TRBD1. The germline V gene encodes CDR1 MGHRA and CDR2 YSYEKL. J gave up 1 base and V 5 bases, and 12 bases lay outside the gene matches. This CDR3 spans 17 amino acids. In nucleotides, the CDR3 is TGCGCCAGCAGCTTCGGACAGGGCCCCCTTCTCCAAGAGACCCAGTACTTC. Protein: CASSFGQGPLLQETQYF.

The chain is built from TRBV5-1 and TRBJ1-1; 10 bases fit TRBD1. CDR1 SGHRS and CDR2 YFSETQ come from the germline V gene. The junction had 16 bases not matched to a gene; V was cut back by 4 bases and J by 1 base. This CDR3 has 19 residues. The CDR3 nucleotides read TGCGCCAGCAGCGCAATACGGGACAGGGGAATTTACGGGAACACTGAAGCTTTCTTT. It codes for CASSAIRDRGIYGNTEAFF.

This chain connects TRBV5-1 to TRBJ2-3, with 11 bases aligning to TRBD2. The CDR3 extends over 15 amino acids. Germline CDR1 and CDR2: SGHRS and YFSETQ. Losses at the gene ends were 2 bases for V and 3 bases for J; bases not matched to a gene: 2. Here the CDR3 DNA reads TGCGCCAGCAGCTTTAGCGGGAGGGGGACAGATACGCAGTATTTT. Its protein is CASSFSGRGTDTQYF.

CDR3 sequence (DNA): TGTGCCACCAAGACAGGGGCGGACACCATATATTTT. This gives the protein CATKTGADTIYF. The V gene is TRBV27, the J gene TRBJ1-3; 8 bases line up with TRBD1. The CDR3 has 12 residues. Germline trimming cut 10 bases from V and 8 bases from J; bases unmatched to any gene: 7. Germline CDR1 and CDR2: MNHEY and SMNVEV (reference sequence).

The chain uses TRBV7-8 and TRBJ1-5; D remains ambiguous. This CDR3 region has 13 residues. In germline, CDR1 is SGHVS, CDR2 FQNEAQ. V lost 0 bases and J lost 4, with 4 bases in between. CDR3 coding DNA: TGTGCCAGCAGCTTAGCCCCGAATCAGCCCCAGCATTTT. As protein: CASSLAPNQPQHF.

This sequence joins TRBV4-3 and TRBJ2-1, with 11 bases identical to TRBD2. The germline V gene encodes CDR1 LGHNA and CDR2 YSLEER. This CDR3 is 16 amino acids long. V lost 4 bases, J lost 4 bases, and 6 bases stayed unmatched. The CDR3 DNA sequence: TGCGCCAGCAGCCTACTTAGCGGGGGGGCTTACAATGAGCAGTTCTTC. Its translation is CASSLLSGGAYNEQFF.

This clone occurred once. This rearrangement joins TRBV6-5 to TRBJ1-5; maybe TRBD1 (6 bases). V lost 9 bases and J lost 1, with 13 bases in between. The CDR3 runs to 14 residues. Germline loops: CDR1 MNHEY, CDR2 SVGAGI. CDR3 residues: CASEGQGSNQPQHF. CDR3 coding DNA: TGTGCCAGTGAGGGGCAGGGGAGCAATCAGCCCCAGCATTTT.

J is TRBJ1-4 and V is TRBV4-3; D ambiguous. Germline-derived CDR1 and CDR2 are LGHNA and YSLEER. Trimming removed 2 bases at V and 7 bases at J, with 5 bases between. There are 12 residues in the CDR3. The CDR3 coding sequence is TGCGCCAGCAGCCAACCGGGTGAAAAACTGTTTTTT. Residues: CASSQPGEKLFF.

Comments on this clone: In the same sample, other DNA sequences code for this CDR3. This chain connects TRBV9 to TRBJ2-2, with TRBD2 identical over 9 bases. This CDR3 is 14 amino acids long. The germline CDR1 and CDR2 sequences are SGDLS and YYNGEE. After removal of 3 bases from V and 4 bases from J, the junction contained 1 base not matched to a gene. The CDR3 region has the DNA TGTGCCAGCAGCGGCGGGGGGGGCACCGGGGAGCTGTTTTTT. Translation: CASSGGGGTGELFF.

This clone has just a few counts. The gene calls are TRBV5-1 and TRBJ2-3; 10 positions agree with TRBD2. CDR1 is SGHRS, CDR2 YFSETQ, per germline. V dropped 4 bases and J dropped 2; count of bases not matched to a gene: 10. The CDR3 is made up of 17 amino acids. DNA for the CDR3: TGCGCCAGCAGCCCAACGCTAGCGGGGGACACCACAGATACGCAGTATTTT. It is translated as CASSPTLAGDTTDTQYF.

V gene TRBV28 combines with J gene TRBJ1-2; 11 nucleotides agree with TRBD1. Germline V gene data show CDR1 as MDHEN and CDR2 as SYDVKM. The CDR3 length is 14 residues. After removal of 6 bases from V and 4 bases from J, the junction contained 4 bases not matched to a gene. CDR3 amino acids: CASRDRGRVYGYTF. The DNA for the CDR3 is TGTGCCAGCAGGGACAGGGGGCGCGTCTATGGCTACACCTTC.

This clone was counted between two and nine times. The chain employs TRBV4-1 and TRBJ1-5, with D unresolved. Trimming removed 4 bases at V and 1 base at J, with 11 bases between. The CDR3 spans 15 residues. Germline-derived CDR1 and CDR2 are MGHRA and YSYEKL. Written as DNA, the CDR3 is TGCGCCAGCAGCCTGACTCCCGGCAGCAATCAGCCCCAGCATTTT. It encodes CASSLTPGSNQPQHF.

This clone was detected once. The J gene is TRBJ1-2, the V gene TRBV4-2; D remains ambiguous. Trimming pared 0 bases from V and 5 bases from J, leaving 19 bases between. This CDR3 comprises 17 residues. Germline loops: CDR1 LGHNA, CDR2 YNFKEQ. The CDR3 loop is CASSQELAGAFSYGYTF. Written as DNA, the CDR3 is TGTGCCAGCAGCCAAGAGCTCGCGGGAGCTTTTTCATATGGCTACACCTTC.

V gene TRBV27 combines with J gene TRBJ1-4, with D possibly matching TRBD1 (6 bases). CDR1 and CDR2 (germline): MNHEY, SMNVEV (reference sequence). The V end was cut by 6 bases, the J end by 3 bases, with 11 bases between. This CDR3 is built from 14 residues. This CDR3 is CASRQGGSNEKLFF. CDR3 nucleotide sequence: TGTGCCAGCAGACAGGGCGGATCTAATGAAAAACTGTTTTTT.

The DNA for the CDR3 is TGTGCCAGCAGCTTAGTGGGCAGGGGGGTGTTTTCCTACGAGCAGTACTTC. Amino acid sequence: CASSLVGRGVFSYEQYF. J is TRBJ2-7 and V is TRBV7-2; D might be TRBD1 (7 bases). Trimming shortened V by 1 base and J by 1 base, and 17 bases separated the two germline ends. The germline CDR1 and CDR2 sequences are SGHTA and FQGNSA. This CDR3 has 17 amino acids.

This clone was found a few times. The chain is built from TRBV11-2 and TRBJ2-4, with a weak D call TRBD2 (6 bases). The CDR3 length is 13 residues. V was pared by 7 bases and J by 3 bases, with 10 bases between. Germline V gene lookup returns CDR1 SGHAT and CDR2 FQNNGV. In DNA, the CDR3 is TGTGCCAGCACTCCGGGACTCAAAAACATTCAGTACTTC. Protein product: CASTPGLKNIQYF. Filled out from reference TRBV11-2 and TRBJ2-4, the complete variable domain reads EAGVAQSPRYKIIEKRQSVAFWCNPISGHATLYWYQQILGQGPKLLIQFQNNGVVDDSQLPKDRFSAERLKGVDSTLKIQPAKLEDSAVYLCASTPGLKNIQYFGAGTRLSVL.